The clone carrying this T cell receptor (beta chain) was observed at least ten times. Its antigen is unknown. Amplification of TCR beta CDR3 regions was performed using RNA transcripts as template. When the TCR CDR3 underwent first-round RT-PCR, the HTBI primer set was used. One entry per CDR3 protein, called by TCRdb with MiXCR from the multiplex PCR reads. Among some 350,000 distinct CDR3 sequences listed, roughly 25% were seen once. Germline V gives CDR1 LNHDA, CDR2 SQIVND (reference sequence). Trimming left V 4 bases short and J 5 bases short, with 15 bases between. This CDR3 is built from 15 residues. The source of the sample is a study of T cells in Graves' hyperthyroidism and ophthalmopathy. Study-level background: Before treatment of any kind, peripheral blood was taken at initial diagnosis. Study-wide results and caveats: Also found in blood were most expanded thyroid clonotypes above 0.001.

Any patient presenting with uncontrolled infection, other autoimmune disease, pregnancy or lactation was left out. The sequenced sample consisted of blood. The receptor comes from a man aged 50 to 60 with Graves' hyperthyroidism. This chain uses TRBV19 with TRBJ2-1, with D unresolved. Written as DNA, the CDR3 is TGTGCCAGTAGTAGTAGGTCTCAGGTTCACAATGAGCAGTTCTTC. It codes for CASSSRSQVHNEQFF.